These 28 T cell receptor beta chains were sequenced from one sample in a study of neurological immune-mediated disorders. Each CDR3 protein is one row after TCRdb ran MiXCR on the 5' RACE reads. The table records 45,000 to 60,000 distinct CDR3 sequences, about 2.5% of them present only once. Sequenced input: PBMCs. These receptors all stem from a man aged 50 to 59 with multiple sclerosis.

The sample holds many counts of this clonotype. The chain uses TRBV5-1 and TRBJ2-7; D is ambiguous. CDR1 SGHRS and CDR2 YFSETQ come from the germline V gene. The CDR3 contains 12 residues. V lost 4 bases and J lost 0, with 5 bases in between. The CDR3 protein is CASSGLSYEQYF. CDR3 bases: TGCGCCAGCAGCGGCCTCTCCTACGAGCAGTACTTC.

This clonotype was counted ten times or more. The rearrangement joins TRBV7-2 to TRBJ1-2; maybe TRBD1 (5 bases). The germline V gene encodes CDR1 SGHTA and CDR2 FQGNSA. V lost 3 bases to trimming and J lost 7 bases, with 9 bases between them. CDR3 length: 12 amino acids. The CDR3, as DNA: TGTGCCAGCAGCTTGGGGCTCGGTGGCTACACCTTC. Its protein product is CASSLGLGGYTF.

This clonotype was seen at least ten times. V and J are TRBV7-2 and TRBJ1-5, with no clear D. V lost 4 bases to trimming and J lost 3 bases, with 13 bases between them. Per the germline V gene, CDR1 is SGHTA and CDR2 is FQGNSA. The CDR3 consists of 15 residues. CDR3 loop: CASSSGGRFNQPQHF. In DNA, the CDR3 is TGTGCCAGCAGCTCCGGCGGACGGTTCAATCAGCCCCAGCATTTT.

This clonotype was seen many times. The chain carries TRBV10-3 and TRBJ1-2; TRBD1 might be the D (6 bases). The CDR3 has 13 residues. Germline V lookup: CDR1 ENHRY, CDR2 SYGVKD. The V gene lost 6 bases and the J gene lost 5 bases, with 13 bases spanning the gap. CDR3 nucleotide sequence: TGTGCCATCAGACCCGGGACACTTTATGGCTACACCTTC. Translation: CAIRPGTLYGYTF.

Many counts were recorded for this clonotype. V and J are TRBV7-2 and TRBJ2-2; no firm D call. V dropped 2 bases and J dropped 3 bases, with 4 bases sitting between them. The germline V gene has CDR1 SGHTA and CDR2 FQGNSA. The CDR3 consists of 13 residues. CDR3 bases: TGTGCCAGCAGCTTATGGGACACCGGGGAGCTGTTTTTT. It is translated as CASSLWDTGELFF. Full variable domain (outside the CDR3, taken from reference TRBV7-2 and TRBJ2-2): GAGVSQSPSNKVTEKGKDVELRCDPISGHTALYWYRQSLGQGLEFLIYFQGNSAPDKSGLPSDRFSAERTGGSVSTLTIQRTQQEDSAVYLCASSLWDTGELFFGEGSRLTVL.

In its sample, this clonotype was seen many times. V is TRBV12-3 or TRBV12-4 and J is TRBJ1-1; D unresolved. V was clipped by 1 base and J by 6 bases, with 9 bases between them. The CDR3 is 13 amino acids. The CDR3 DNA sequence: TGTGCCAGCAGTTTAGGGACGGTCTCTGAAGCTTTCTTT. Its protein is CASSLGTVSEAFF.

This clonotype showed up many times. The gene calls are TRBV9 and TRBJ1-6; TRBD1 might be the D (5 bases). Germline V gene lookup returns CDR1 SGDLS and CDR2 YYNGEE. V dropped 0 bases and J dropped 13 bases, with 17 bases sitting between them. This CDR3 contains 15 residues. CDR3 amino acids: CASSVEPSRELPLHF. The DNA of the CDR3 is TGTGCCAGCAGCGTAGAGCCCTCCAGGGAGTTGCCCCTCCACTTT.

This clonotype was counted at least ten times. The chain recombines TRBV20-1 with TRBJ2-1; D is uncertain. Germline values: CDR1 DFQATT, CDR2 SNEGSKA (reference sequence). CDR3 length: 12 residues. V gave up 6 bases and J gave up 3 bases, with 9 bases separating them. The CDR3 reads CSASDHYNEQFF. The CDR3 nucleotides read TGCAGTGCCTCGGACCACTACAATGAGCAGTTCTTC.

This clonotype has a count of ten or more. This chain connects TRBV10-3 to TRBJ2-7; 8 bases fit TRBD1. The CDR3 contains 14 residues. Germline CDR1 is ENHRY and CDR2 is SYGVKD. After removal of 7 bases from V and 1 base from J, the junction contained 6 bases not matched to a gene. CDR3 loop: CAIKGQANSYEQYF. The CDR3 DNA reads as TGTGCCATCAAGGGACAGGCAAATTCCTACGAGCAGTACTTC.

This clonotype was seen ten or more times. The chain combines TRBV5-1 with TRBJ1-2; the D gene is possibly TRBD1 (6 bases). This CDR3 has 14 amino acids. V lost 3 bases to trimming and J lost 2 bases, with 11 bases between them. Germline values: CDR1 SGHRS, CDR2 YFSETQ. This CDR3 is CASSSDRRNYGYTF. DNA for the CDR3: TGCGCCAGCAGCTCAGACAGGAGGAACTATGGCTACACCTTC.

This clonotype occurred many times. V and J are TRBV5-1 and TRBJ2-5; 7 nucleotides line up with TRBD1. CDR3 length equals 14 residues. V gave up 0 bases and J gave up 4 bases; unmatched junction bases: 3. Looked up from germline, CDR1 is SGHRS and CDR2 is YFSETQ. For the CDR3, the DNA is TGCGCCAGCAGCTTGGAGGGGGCGGGAGAGACCCAGTACTTC. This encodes CASSLEGAGETQYF.

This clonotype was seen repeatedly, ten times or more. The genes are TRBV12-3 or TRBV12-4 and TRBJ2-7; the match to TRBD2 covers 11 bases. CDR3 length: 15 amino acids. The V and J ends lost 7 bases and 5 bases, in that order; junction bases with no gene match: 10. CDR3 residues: CASTRSGGAKDEQYF. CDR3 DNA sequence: TGTGCCAGCACCCGTAGCGGGGGGGCTAAAGACGAGCAGTACTTC.

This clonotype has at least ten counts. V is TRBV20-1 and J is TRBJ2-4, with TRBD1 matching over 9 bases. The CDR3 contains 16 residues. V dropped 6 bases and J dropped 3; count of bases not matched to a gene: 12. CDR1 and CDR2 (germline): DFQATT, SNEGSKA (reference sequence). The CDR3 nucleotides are TGCAGTGCCCCTTCACGCGGGACAGGGTACAAAAACATTCAGTACTTC. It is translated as CSAPSRGTGYKNIQYF.

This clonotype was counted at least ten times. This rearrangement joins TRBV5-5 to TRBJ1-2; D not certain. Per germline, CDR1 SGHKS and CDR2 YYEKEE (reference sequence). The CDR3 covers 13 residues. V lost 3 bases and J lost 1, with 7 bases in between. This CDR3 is CASSYTDNYGYTF. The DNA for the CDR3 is TGTGCCAGCAGCTACACGGATAACTATGGCTACACCTTC.

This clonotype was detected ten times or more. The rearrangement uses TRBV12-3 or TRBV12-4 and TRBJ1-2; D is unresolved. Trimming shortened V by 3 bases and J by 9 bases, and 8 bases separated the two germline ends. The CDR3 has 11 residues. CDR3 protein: CASSLGSRYTF. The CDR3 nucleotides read TGTGCCAGCAGTTTGGGATCACGCTACACCTTC.

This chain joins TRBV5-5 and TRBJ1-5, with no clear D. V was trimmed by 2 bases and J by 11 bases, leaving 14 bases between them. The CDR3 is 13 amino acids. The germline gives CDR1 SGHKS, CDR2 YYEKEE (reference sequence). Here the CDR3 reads CASSFISTGTQHF. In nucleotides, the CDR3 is TGTGCCAGCAGCTTTATCTCGACGGGGACCCAGCATTTT.

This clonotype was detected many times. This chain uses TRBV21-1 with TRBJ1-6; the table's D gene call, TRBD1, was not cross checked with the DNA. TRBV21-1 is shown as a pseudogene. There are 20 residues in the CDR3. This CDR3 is CASSQRTAGAFTTDNSPLHF. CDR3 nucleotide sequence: TGTGCCAGCAGCCAACGGACCGCGGGGGCTTTTACCACGGATAATTCACCCCTCCACTTT.

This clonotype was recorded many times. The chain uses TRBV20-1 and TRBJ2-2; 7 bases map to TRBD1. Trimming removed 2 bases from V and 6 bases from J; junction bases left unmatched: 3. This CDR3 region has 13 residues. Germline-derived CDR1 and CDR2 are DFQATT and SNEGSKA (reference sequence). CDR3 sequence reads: CSARPTGPGELFF. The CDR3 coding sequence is TGCAGTGCTAGACCGACAGGGCCCGGGGAGCTGTTTTTT.

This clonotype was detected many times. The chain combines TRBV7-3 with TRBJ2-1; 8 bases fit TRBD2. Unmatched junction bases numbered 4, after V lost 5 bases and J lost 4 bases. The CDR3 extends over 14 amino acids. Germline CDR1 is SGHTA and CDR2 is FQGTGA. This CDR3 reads CASSPAGGYNEQFF. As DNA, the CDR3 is TGTGCCAGCAGCCCCGCGGGGGGATACAATGAGCAGTTCTTC.

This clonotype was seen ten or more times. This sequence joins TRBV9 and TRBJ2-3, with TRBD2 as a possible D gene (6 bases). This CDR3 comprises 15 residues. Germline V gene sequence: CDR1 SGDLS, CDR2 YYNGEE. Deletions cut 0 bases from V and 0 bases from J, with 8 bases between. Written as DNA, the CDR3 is TGTGCCAGCAGCGTAGTTGGGACTAGCACAGATACGCAGTATTTT. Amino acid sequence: CASSVVGTSTDTQYF.

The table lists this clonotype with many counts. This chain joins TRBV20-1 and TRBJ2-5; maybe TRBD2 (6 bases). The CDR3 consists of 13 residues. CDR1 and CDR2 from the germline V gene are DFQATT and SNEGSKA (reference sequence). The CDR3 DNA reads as TGCAGCCGGAGGGCTGGTCTCGGGGAGACCCAGTACTTC. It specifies CSRRAGLGETQYF.

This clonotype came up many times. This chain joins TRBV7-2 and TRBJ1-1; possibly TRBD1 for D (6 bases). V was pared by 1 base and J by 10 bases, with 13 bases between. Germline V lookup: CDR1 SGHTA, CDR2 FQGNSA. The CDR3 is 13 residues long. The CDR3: CASSLVEGHRAFF. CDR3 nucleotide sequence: TGTGCCAGCAGCTTAGTTGAGGGACACCGAGCTTTCTTT.

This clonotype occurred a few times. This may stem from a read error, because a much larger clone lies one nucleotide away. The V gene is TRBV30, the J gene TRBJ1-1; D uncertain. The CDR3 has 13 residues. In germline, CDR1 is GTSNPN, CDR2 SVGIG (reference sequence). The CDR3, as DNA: TGTGTCTGGAGTCATGCGGGAGGGACTGAAGCTTTCTTT. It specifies CVWSHAGGTEAFF.

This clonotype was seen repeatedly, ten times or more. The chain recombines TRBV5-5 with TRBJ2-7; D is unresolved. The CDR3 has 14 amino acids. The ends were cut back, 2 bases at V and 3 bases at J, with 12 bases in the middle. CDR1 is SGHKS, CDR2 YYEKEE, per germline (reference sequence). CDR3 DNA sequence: TGTGCCAGCAGCTTCCTTTCGATTAACTACGAGCAGTACTTC. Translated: CASSFLSINYEQYF.

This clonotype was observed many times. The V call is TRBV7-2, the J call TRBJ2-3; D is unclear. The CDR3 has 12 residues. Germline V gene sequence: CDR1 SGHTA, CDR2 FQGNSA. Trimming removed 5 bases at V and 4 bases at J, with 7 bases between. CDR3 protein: CASSLRADTQYF. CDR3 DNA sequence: TGTGCCAGCAGCCTTAGGGCAGATACGCAGTATTTT.

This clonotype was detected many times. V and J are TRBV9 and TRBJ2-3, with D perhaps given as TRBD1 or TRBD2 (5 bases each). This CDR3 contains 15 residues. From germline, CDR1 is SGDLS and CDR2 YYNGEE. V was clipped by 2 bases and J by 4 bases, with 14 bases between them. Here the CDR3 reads CASSVGAVGPDTQYF. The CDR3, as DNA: TGTGCCAGCAGCGTCGGGGCAGTGGGGCCAGATACGCAGTATTTT.

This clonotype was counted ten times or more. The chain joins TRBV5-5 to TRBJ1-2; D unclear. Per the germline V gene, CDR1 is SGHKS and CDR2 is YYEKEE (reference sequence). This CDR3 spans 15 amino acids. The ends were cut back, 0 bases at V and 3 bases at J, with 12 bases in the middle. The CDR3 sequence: CASSLAGVNDYGYTF. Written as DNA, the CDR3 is TGTGCCAGCAGCTTGGCCGGGGTGAATGACTATGGCTACACCTTC.

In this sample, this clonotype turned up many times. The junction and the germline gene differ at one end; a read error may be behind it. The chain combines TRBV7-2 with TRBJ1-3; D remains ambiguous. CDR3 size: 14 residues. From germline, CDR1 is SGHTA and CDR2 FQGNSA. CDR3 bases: TGTGCCAGCAGCCCTCAGGTGTCTGCAAACACCATATATTTT. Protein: CASSPQVSANTIYF.